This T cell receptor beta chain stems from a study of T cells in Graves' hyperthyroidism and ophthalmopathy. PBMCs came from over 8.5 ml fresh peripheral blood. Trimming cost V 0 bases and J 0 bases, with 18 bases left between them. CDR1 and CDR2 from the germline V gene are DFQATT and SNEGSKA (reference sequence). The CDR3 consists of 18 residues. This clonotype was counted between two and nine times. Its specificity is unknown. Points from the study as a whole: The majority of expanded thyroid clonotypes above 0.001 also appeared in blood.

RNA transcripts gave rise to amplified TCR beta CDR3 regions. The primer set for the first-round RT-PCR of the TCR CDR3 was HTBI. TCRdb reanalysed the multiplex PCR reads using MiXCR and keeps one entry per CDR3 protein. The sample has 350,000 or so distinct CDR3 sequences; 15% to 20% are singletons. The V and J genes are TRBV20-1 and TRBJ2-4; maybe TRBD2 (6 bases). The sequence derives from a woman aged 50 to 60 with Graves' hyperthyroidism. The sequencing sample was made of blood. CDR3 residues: CSAREGRGGAGAKNIQYF. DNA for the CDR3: TGCAGTGCTAGAGAGGGAAGGGGAGGAGCGGGAGCCAAAAACATTCAGTACTTC.